This entry lists 24 T cell receptor beta chains sequenced from one sample in a study of molecular identifiers for immune sequencing clone quantification. TCRdb re-derived calls from the PCR reads in MiXCR, one entry per CDR3 protein. The sample holds about 510,000 distinct CDR3 sequences, 25% seen once. Sequencing was carried out using naive CD8+ T cells from blood, with Jurkat cell RNA spiked in. Subset described: FACS-sorted CD8+CD4-CCR7+CD45RA+ naive T cells. These receptors all come from a human donor in good health. Some libraries in this study had Jurkat cell RNA spiked in.

About this clonotype: This clone may be a read error of a much larger clone one base away. The chain uses TRBV4-3 and TRBJ2-3, with TRBD1 identical over 7 bases. Germline V gene data show CDR1 as LGHNA and CDR2 as YSLEER. The J segment lost 3 bases and the V segment lost 4 bases, leaving 7 bases of the junction unmatched. The CDR3 is 15 amino acids. The CDR3 loop is CASSLDRDMTDTQYF. CDR3 coding DNA: TGCGCCAGCAGCCTTGACAGGGACATGACAGATACGCAGTATTTT.

About this clonotype itself: A much more abundant neighbour one base away suggests this may be a read error. The chain uses TRBV2 and TRBJ2-1; no clear D gene. The CDR3 has 11 amino acids. Germline V gene lookup returns CDR1 SNHLY and CDR2 FYNNEI. Trimming removed 8 bases at V and 6 bases at J, with 8 bases between. This CDR3 reads CASRAVNEQFF. The DNA of the CDR3 is TGTGCCAGCCGCGCGGTCAATGAGCAGTTCTTC.

Many counts were recorded for this clonotype. This sequence joins TRBV7-9 and TRBJ1-1; D may be TRBD1 (5 bases). CDR3 length: 14 residues. Trimming shortened V by 7 bases and J by 1 base, and 13 bases separated the two germline ends. CDR1 is SEHNR and CDR2 is FQNEAQ in the germline V gene (reference sequence). The CDR3 DNA reads TGTGCCAGCACCGCTGGACAACCGAACACTGAAGCTTTCTTT. Residues: CASTAGQPNTEAFF.

A few counts support this clonotype. The chain uses TRBV19 and TRBJ1-1, with a tentative D call TRBD1 (6 bases). The germline V and J ends were trimmed by 6 bases and 4 bases, with 12 bases remaining between them. Germline CDR1 and CDR2: LNHDA and SQIVND (reference sequence). This CDR3 region has 13 residues. CDR3 amino acids: CASSPGQTTEAFF. The CDR3 DNA follows: TGTGCCAGTAGCCCGGGACAAACCACTGAAGCTTTCTTT.

Notes on this clonotype: One junction end disagrees with the germline gene, perhaps due to a read error. The rearrangement joins TRBV4-1 to TRBJ1-1; D gene unclear. Germline CDR1 and CDR2: MGHRA and YSYEKL. The CDR3 is 14 residues long. CDR3 protein: CANSHILQNTEAFF. Here the CDR3 DNA reads TGCGCCAACAGCCATATATTGCAAAACACTGAAGCTTTCTTT.

In regard to this clonotype: A read error may be the cause here, since a much bigger clone is one base away. V and J are TRBV19 and TRBJ2-3; D might be TRBD1 or TRBD2, each matching 5 bases. CDR1 LNHDA and CDR2 SQIVND come from the germline V gene (reference sequence). This CDR3 comprises 13 residues. As DNA, the CDR3 is TGTGCCAGTATGGGAGCTCACACAGGTACGCAGTATTTT. It codes for CASMGAHTGTQYF.

This clonotype was counted between two and nine times. V and J are TRBV6-1 and TRBJ2-1; possible D gene TRBD2, 6 bases. Germline V lookup: CDR1 MNHNS, CDR2 SASEGT. CDR3 length: 16 residues. Trimming took 2 bases from V and 4 from J, leaving 15 bases between them. The CDR3, as DNA: TGTGCCAGCAGTGAATTTGGAACTAGCTCTTACAATGAGCAGTTCTTC. Its protein is CASSEFGTSSYNEQFF.

The chain is built from TRBV3-2 and TRBJ2-5; TRBD1 is the table's D call and was not checked against the DNA. TRBV3-2 is given as a pseudogene. The CDR3 is 11 amino acids. In nucleotides, the CDR3 is TGCGGGGGATTGAGCCAAGAGACCCAGTACTTC. This encodes CGGLSQETQYF.

This clonotype was observed a handful of times. This chain links TRBV12-3 or TRBV12-4 with TRBJ2-7, with 9 bases that match TRBD1. The junction had 2 bases not matched to a gene; V was cut back by 3 bases and J by 2 bases. The CDR3 spans 14 residues. CDR3 residues: CASSLRTGAYEQYF. CDR3 nucleotide sequence: TGTGCCAGCAGTTTGCGGACAGGGGCCTACGAGCAGTACTTC.

On this clonotype itself: This may come from a read error, since a much larger clone is one base off. The chain links TRBV20-1 to TRBJ2-2; D is possibly TRBD1 (5 bases). The length of the CDR3 is 15 residues. V lost 2 bases and J 7 bases, leaving 17 bases between the germline ends. CDR1 and CDR2 (germline): DFQATT, SNEGSKA (reference sequence). Here the CDR3 reads CSARKGRACGGELFF. CDR3 DNA sequence: TGCAGTGCTAGAAAGGGCAGGGCGTGTGGCGGGGAGCTGTTTTTT.

This clonotype was counted a few times. This rearrangement joins TRBV19 to TRBJ1-5; D unclear. The germline V and J ends were trimmed by 7 bases and 1 base, with 20 bases remaining between them. CDR1 is LNHDA and CDR2 is SQIVND in the germline V gene (reference sequence). The CDR3 has 17 residues. The CDR3 region is CASTKQDLWVSNQPQHF. As DNA, the CDR3 is TGTGCCAGTACTAAGCAGGACCTGTGGGTGAGCAATCAGCCCCAGCATTTT.

This clonotype has a count of ten or more. This chain joins TRBV29-1 and TRBJ2-7; 8 bases fit TRBD1. Germline V gene sequence: CDR1 SQVTM, CDR2 ANQGSEA. V trimming: 1 base; J trimming: 5 bases; junction bases outside the gene matches: 13. This CDR3 comprises 16 residues. The DNA for the CDR3 is TGCAGCGTTGAAGGAGAACAGGGGGTCCGAGCTAACGAGCAGTACTTC. It yields the protein CSVEGEQGVRANEQYF.

This clonotype was seen more than once but under ten times. The chain employs TRBV12-3 or TRBV12-4 and TRBJ2-2; D is possibly TRBD1 (6 bases). The CDR3 has 14 residues. The V end lost 9 bases, the J end lost 2 bases, and 13 bases lay between the germline ends. CDR3 sequence reads: CARQVDSNTGELFF. CDR3 DNA sequence: TGTGCCAGGCAGGTGGACAGTAACACCGGGGAGCTGTTTTTT.

This chain joins TRBV7-2 and TRBJ2-1; D possibly corresponds to TRBD2 (5 bases). From germline, CDR1 is SGHTA and CDR2 FQGNSA. V shed 3 bases and J shed 8 bases, with 14 bases lying between them. CDR3 size: 14 residues. Here the CDR3 reads CASSFGVGQYEQFF. The CDR3 DNA follows: TGTGCCAGCAGCTTCGGGGTCGGCCAGTATGAGCAGTTCTTC.

As regards this clonotype: This CDR3 fails to terminate in the conserved phenylalanine or tryptophan, so it likely reflects a read error. This rearrangement joins TRBV7-8 to TRBJ1-1; D call uncertain. The V gene's germline CDR1 is SGHVS and CDR2 FQNEAQ. Trimming removed 5 bases at V and 1 base at J, with 8 bases between. The CDR3 totals 13 residues. The CDR3 reads CASSDRWNTEAFL. The CDR3 DNA is TGTGCCAGCAGCGATCGGTGGAACACTGAAGCTTTCCTT.

The chain is built from TRBV27 and TRBJ2-2, with TRBD1 as a possible D gene (6 bases). The germline CDR1 and CDR2 sequences are MNHEY and SMNVEV (reference sequence). The CDR3 loop spans 14 amino acids. Trimming took 4 bases from V and 7 from J, leaving 13 bases between them. The CDR3 is CASSSPQGYGELFF. The CDR3 DNA sequence: TGTGCCAGCAGTTCGCCCCAGGGGTACGGGGAGCTGTTTTTT.

With respect to this clonotype: This clone may be a read error of a much larger clone one base away. V gene TRBV7-9 combines with J gene TRBJ2-2, with 8 positions matching TRBD1. The CDR3 covers 18 residues. The V gene end was trimmed by 5 bases and the J gene end by 3 bases; junction bases not matched to a gene: 14. Per germline, CDR1 SEHNR and CDR2 FQNEAQ (reference sequence). Here the CDR3 reads CASSPPLGTGVDTGELFF. The DNA for the CDR3 is TGTGCCAGCAGCCCCCCACTTGGGACAGGAGTTGACACCGGGGAGCTGTTTTTT.

The sample holds many counts of this clonotype. This chain joins TRBV4-3 and TRBJ1-4; D remains ambiguous. V was shortened by 2 bases and J by 8 bases, with 9 bases between the two germline ends. Looked up from germline, CDR1 is LGHNA and CDR2 is YSLEER. The CDR3 spans 13 residues. The chain's CDR3 is CASSQREGEKLFF. CDR3 coding DNA: TGCGCCAGCAGCCAACGCGAAGGGGAAAAACTGTTTTTT.

Concerning this clonotype: A junction boundary mismatches the germline segment, possibly from a read error. V usage is TRBV5-3 and J usage is TRBJ2-7; perhaps TRBD2 as D (5 bases). TRBV5-3 is treated as an ORF (open reading frame) with a function not yet certain. The CDR3 length is 14 residues. The CDR3 DNA is TGTGCCAGCAGCTTAAGTAGAGGGAGTCCCGAGCAGTACTTC. Its translation: CASSLSRGSPEQYF.

This clonotype was seen ten or more times. This chain uses TRBV7-9 with TRBJ2-6; TRBD2 might be the D (5 bases). The length of the CDR3 is 12 residues. In germline, CDR1 is SEHNR, CDR2 FQNEAQ (reference sequence). The V end lost 7 bases, the J end lost 4 bases, and 5 bases lay between the germline ends. The chain's CDR3 is CASTGGANVLTF. CDR3 coding DNA: TGTGCCAGCACGGGGGGGGCCAACGTCCTGACTTTC.

This clonotype was seen ten or more times. This chain connects TRBV10-3 to TRBJ1-1, with 9 bases identical to TRBD1. Germline lookup yields CDR1 ENHRY and CDR2 SYGVKD. Germline trimming cut 10 bases from V and 4 bases from J; bases unmatched to any gene: 4. The CDR3 totals 12 residues. Here the CDR3 DNA reads TGTGCCAATGGACAGGGGCGCACTGAAGCTTTCTTT. It translates to CANGQGRTEAFF.

The genes are TRBV20-1 and TRBJ2-7; a possible D gene is TRBD1 (6 bases). This CDR3 contains 15 residues. V lost 5 bases and J 4 bases, leaving 21 bases between the germline ends. Germline V gene sequence: CDR1 DFQATT, CDR2 SNEGSKA (reference sequence). CDR3 protein: CSAPKTGPGVYEQYF. The CDR3 DNA follows: TGCAGTGCTCCAAAGACAGGCCCCGGCGTTTACGAGCAGTACTTC.

There are a few counts of this clonotype. The rearrangement links TRBV28 to TRBJ1-1, with D unresolved. The ends were cut back, 7 bases at V and 3 bases at J, with 12 bases in the middle. CDR1 is MDHEN and CDR2 is SYDVKM in the germline V gene. The CDR3 has 13 residues. The CDR3 here is CASTTPWDTEAFF. In DNA form, the CDR3 reads TGTGCCAGCACTACCCCGTGGGACACTGAAGCTTTCTTT. Supplemented by reference TRBV28 and TRBJ1-1, the full variable domain reads DVKVTQSSRYLVKRTGEKVFLECVQDMDHENMFWYRQDPGLGLRLIYFSYDVKMKEKGDIPEGYSVSREKKERFSLILESASTNQTSMYLCASTTPWDTEAFFGQGTRLTVV.

A note on this clonotype: Germline is not matched at one junction end, which may reflect a read error. The chain couples TRBV27 to TRBJ2-5; tentative D call: TRBD2 (6 bases). The length of the CDR3 is 15 residues. Germline CDR1 reads MNHEY; CDR2 reads SMNVEV (reference sequence). The CDR3 here is CASSLSVGREETRYF. CDR3 DNA: TGTGCCAGCAGTTTATCTGTTGGCAGGGAGGAGACCCGGTACTTC.